This T cell receptor (beta chain) comes out of a study of CD8+ T cells in alopecia areata. Study summary: The drug, oral tofacitinib, was given to treated patients at 5 to 10 mg twice daily.

The study's findings and limits: Scalp clonality, along with expanded CD8+ clones among the top 100, was significantly decreased by tofacitinib. In lesional scalp, particularly from alopecia totalis/universalis, clonality was higher than in normal scalp.

There are 21 residues in the CDR3. CDR1 is SGHVS and CDR2 is FQNEAQ in the germline V gene. V dropped 1 base and J dropped 4; count of bases not matched to a gene: 14. Treatment specified: oral pan-JAK inhibitor, 5-10 mg twice daily. In regard to this clone: Its antigen is undetermined.

TCR sequencing used cDNA made by reverse transcription of extracted RNA. Repertoires were generated with immunoSEQ multiplex PCR, while TCRdb's copy carries only in-frame clones and drops some. The top ten hold around 18% of the sample, which has about 42,000 clones, roughly 92% seen once. V gene TRBV7-8 combines with J gene TRBJ2-1, with 15 bases fitting TRBD2. This clonotype was sampled from a human donor with alopecia areata. Sequenced here: CD8+ T cells sorted from blood, sampled at week 24, from a patient treated with tofacitinib. The CDR3 DNA sequence: TGTGCCAGCAGCTTAGGTCGGACTAGCGGGGGGGCTCCCCAACTATACAATGAGCAGTTCTTC. Its protein is CASSLGRTSGGAPQLYNEQFF.